This T cell receptor (beta chain) derives from a study of blood T cell repertoires in COVID-19. Study-level information: The samples span acute and convalescent COVID-19 from the United States, Italy and Spain. The cDNA or gDNA used as material had been derived from T cells, B-cell-depleted T cells, or PBMCs.

Trimming removed 3 bases at V and 10 bases at J, with 10 bases between. The CDR3 runs to 12 residues. Cohorts were based on clinical histories the participants reported. Libraries were prepared by immunoSEQ multiplex PCR; TCRdb keeps only in-frame clonotypes and omits some of them. The sample has about 160,000 clones, over 70% seen once. The TCR sequence derives from a woman between 40 and 50 years old with acute COVID-19. The chain recombines TRBV12-3 or TRBV12-4 with TRBJ1-5, with D hard to call. Sequencing was performed on PBMCs or T cells enriched from blood (not recorded which). CDR3 region: CASSLAVGPQHF. CDR3 nucleotide sequence: TGTGCCAGCAGTTTGGCGGTAGGACCCCAGCATTTT.